This T cell receptor (beta chain) derives from a study of shared clonotypes between healthy human individuals. The repertoire was sequenced with immunoSEQ multiplex PCR; TCRdb's copy has only in-frame clones and lacks some. The sample shows around 940,000 clones, 70% to 85% of them seen only once. Concerning this clone itself: Its antigen is not known.

V lost 2 bases to trimming and J lost 5 bases; unmatched junction nucleotides: 8. This CDR3 has 16 residues. The germline gives CDR1 LNHDA, CDR2 SQIVND (reference sequence). General study results and limits: Sharing of clonotypes among donors was expected to vary with sequencing depth. Clonotypes not shared had lower generation probabilities than those common to all four donors. Naive subsets usually exceeded memory subsets in estimated richness.

The receptor's source is a man between 18 and 29 years old in good health. What was sequenced was memory CD4+ T cells sorted from blood. Described subset: CD45RA-negative fraction. The chain joins TRBV19 to TRBJ2-1; 8 nucleotides agree with TRBD2. This CDR3 is CASSITASGLHNEQFF. In nucleotides, the CDR3 is TGTGCCAGTAGTATAACGGCTAGCGGGCTTCACAATGAGCAGTTCTTC.